A single sample gave rise to the 5 T cell receptor beta chains below, sequenced in a study of post-analysis software for immune sequencing data. Study outcomes and limitations: Roughly five TRBV segments were more frequent in patients than controls; TRBV5-6, TRBV5-1 and TRBV20-1 belonged to this group.

The TCR beta cDNA libraries carried unique molecular identifiers. TCRdb reprocessed the PCR reads with MiXCR, giving one entry per CDR3 protein. The sample has more than 350,000 distinct CDR3 sequences; about 39% are singletons. Their recognized antigens are unknown. Source material: blood. Every receptor here comes from a girl between 2 and 10 years old with multiple sclerosis.

The sample holds a few counts of this clonotype. The chain joins TRBV4-3 to TRBJ2-7; D remains unclear. CDR1 and CDR2 (germline): LGHNA, YSLEER. Trimming cost V 0 bases and J 1 base, with 19 bases left between them. The CDR3 sequence is 18 residues long. CDR3 in DNA: TGCGCCAGCAGCCAAGATTTTAGGTTCTACCTAACTTCCTACGAGCAGTACTTC. Translation: CASSQDFRFYLTSYEQYF.

The table lists this clonotype with a few counts. The chain has TRBV12-3 or TRBV12-4 and TRBJ2-1; 11 positions match TRBD2. The CDR3 covers 15 residues. The V gene end was trimmed by 3 bases and the J gene end by 7 bases; junction bases not matched to a gene: 5. The CDR3 here is CASSFLAGGWNEQFF. The CDR3 DNA sequence: TGTGCCAGCAGTTTCCTAGCGGGGGGCTGGAATGAGCAGTTCTTC.

This clonotype was counted a few times. The chain carries TRBV12-3 or TRBV12-4 and TRBJ2-5, with 9 bases matching TRBD2. Losses at the gene ends were 2 bases for V and 3 bases for J; bases not matched to a gene: 7. The CDR3 length is 16 residues. Here the CDR3 DNA reads TGTGCCAGCAGTTTAAACCTAGCGGGAACCGAAGAGACCCAGTACTTC. Translation: CASSLNLAGTEETQYF.

This clonotype was observed a handful of times. V is TRBV28 and J is TRBJ2-7; weak D call: TRBD2 (6 bases). The CDR3 spans 15 residues. Germline V gene sequence: CDR1 MDHEN, CDR2 SYDVKM. V lost 6 bases to trimming and J lost 2 bases, with 17 bases between them. CDR3 residues: CASSQFGTLTYEQYF. CDR3 nucleotides: TGTGCCAGCAGCCAGTTCGGGACTCTCACCTACGAGCAGTACTTC.

The chain has TRBV7-7 and TRBJ2-5; 7 bases are shared with TRBD1. Per the germline V gene, CDR1 is SSHAT and CDR2 is FNYEAQ (reference sequence). V shed 3 bases and J 2 bases; nucleotides not matched to a gene: 6. This CDR3 spans 15 amino acids. CDR3 protein: CASSFRTGLQETQYF. DNA of the CDR3: TGTGCCAGCAGCTTCAGGACAGGTCTGCAAGAGACCCAGTACTTC.